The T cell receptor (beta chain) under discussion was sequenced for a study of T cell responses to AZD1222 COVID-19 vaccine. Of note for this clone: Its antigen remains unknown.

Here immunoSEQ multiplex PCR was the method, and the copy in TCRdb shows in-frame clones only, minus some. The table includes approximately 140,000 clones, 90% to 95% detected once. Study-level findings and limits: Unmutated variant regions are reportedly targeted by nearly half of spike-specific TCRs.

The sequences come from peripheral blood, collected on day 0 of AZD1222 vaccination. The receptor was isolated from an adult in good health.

The CDR3 nucleotides read TGTGCCAGCAGCTTAGCCATTGGTCAGGGAGAGACCCAGTACTTC. It yields the protein CASSLAIGQGETQYF. The chain combines TRBV7-9 with TRBJ2-5; D perhaps matches TRBD1 (5 bases). The CDR3 runs 15 residues. V was trimmed by 0 bases and J by 4 bases, leaving 12 bases between them. Germline V lookup: CDR1 SEHNR, CDR2 FQNEAQ (reference sequence).